The clone carrying this T cell receptor beta chain was observed many times. Each CDR3 protein gets one entry after TCRdb re-called the RACE reads with MiXCR. The sample carries roughly 180,000 distinct CDR3 sequences, around 13% recorded once. The data are from a study of human T cells and chemical hapten exposure. The time point was: patch test 1, 2 weeks after DPC sensitization. Treatment given: therapeutic diphenylcyclopropenone sensitization with weekly scalp DPC. The germline gives CDR1 MNHEY, CDR2 SVGEGT. The CDR3 has 12 amino acids. Trimming cost V 7 bases and J 3 bases, with 7 bases left between them.

The chain joins TRBV6-2 or TRBV6-3 to TRBJ1-5; D unresolved. The source is a woman aged 25 to 39 with alopecia areata. Some clones in this sample may be carry-over from other donors' samples. Here the sequenced sample was whole blood, taken in connection with sensitization to the hapten diphenylcyclopropenone (DPC). The CDR3 bases are TGTGCCAGCAACAAGTACAATCAGCCCCAGCATTTT. It is translated as CASNKYNQPQHF.